This TCR beta chain was sequenced during a study of blood T cell repertoires in COVID-19 (dated by TCRdb to about 2020). Study-wide context: Collaborator samples came from the United States, Italy and Spain and covered acute and convalescent phases of COVID-19. The material from the prospective study consisted of cDNA or gDNA derived from T cells, B-cell-depleted T cells, or PBMCs. The dataset comprised deeply sampled blood TCRbeta repertoires from subjects exposed to, actively infected with, or recovered from COVID-19. The repertoires were made available in a free public database intended to serve as a resource for research on the immune response to SARS-CoV-2. Samples came from the ongoing ImmuneRACE study (first 160 participants) plus 1,254 subjects from 6 global collaborators. Sample metadata almost always included a de-identified subject ID, COVID-19 status, age in years and sex. Where available, HLA class I and class II types were obtained from metadata supplied by the sample provider rather than from assay-based typing. General conclusions and limits of the study: The quantity of clinical and demographic metadata differed by source and by participant and was supplied without curation.

The germline V gene gives CDR1 as SNHLY and CDR2 as FYNNEI. Cut back by 4 bases and 5 bases, the V and J ends lie 3 bases apart. Including the terminal cysteine and phenylalanine, the CDR3 comprises 10 residues. Only the CDR3 part of the read is kept: 30 bases, read in frame from the first base. As regards this clone: What this receptor recognizes is not known. Base quality data are lacking; no much larger clone is found one base away.

The immunoSEQ Assay, a bias-controlled multiplex PCR, was used to amplify TCRbeta CDR3 regions from genomic DNA. In the authors' own workflow: The number of nucleated cells in each sample was estimated from the amplification of reference gene primers within the assay. To quantify the absolute abundance of each unique TCRbeta CDR3 rearrangement, sequence reads were collapsed and filtered. For each sample, productive Simpson clonality was calculated by taking the square root of Simpson's diversity index across productive rearrangements. Imported from immuneACCESS, the table was reduced by TCRdb to in-frame sequences with V and J called. These copies leave out some clones; in studies compared against another copy, an unresolved V gene accounts for under half, and the cause of the remainder is not known. V and J calls and clone size are as listed in that table; D and trimming were resolved from the DNA. Here the sample has over 200,000 clones; roughly 87% occur a single time. The ten biggest clones cover under 2.5% of the sample.

Collaborating institutions collected whole blood in K2EDTA tubes following their own protocols. For TCRbeta analysis, collaborators shipped samples in one of three forms: frozen whole blood, isolated PBMCs, or DNA extracted from either of those sample types. The source of this sequence is a man between 40 and 49 years old with active or convalescent COVID-19. Sequenced material: peripheral blood. The receptor chain draws on TRBV2 and TRBJ2-7, with no D gene named confidently. The CDR3 loop reads CASSVNEQYF. The nucleotide sequence reads TGTGCCAGCAGTGTTAACGAGCAGTACTTC.